Ten or more counts support the clone carrying this TCR beta chain. What it recognizes is unknown. This sample is part of a study of response to subunit inactivated influenza vaccine. Study-level findings and limits: With each seasonal influenza vaccination, the authors suggested, few new T cells are recruited.

TCRdb passed the RT-PCR reads through MiXCR, listing each CDR3 protein once. The sample includes approximately 250,000 distinct CDR3 sequences, 9% to 15% of them seen just once. Germline values: CDR1 KGHSH, CDR2 LQKENI. The V end lost 0 bases, the J end lost 5 bases, and 11 bases lay between the germline ends. The CDR3 is 15 residues long. J is TRBJ2-1 and V is TRBV18; D gene ambiguous. Source: non-naive T cells sorted from PBMCs, taken around two weeks before vaccination. The sequence came from a man between 45 and 60 years old who received an inactivated influenza vaccine. CDR3 loop: CASSPPGYGDNEQFF. CDR3 DNA: TGTGCCAGCTCACCACCAGGCTATGGAGACAATGAGCAGTTCTTC.